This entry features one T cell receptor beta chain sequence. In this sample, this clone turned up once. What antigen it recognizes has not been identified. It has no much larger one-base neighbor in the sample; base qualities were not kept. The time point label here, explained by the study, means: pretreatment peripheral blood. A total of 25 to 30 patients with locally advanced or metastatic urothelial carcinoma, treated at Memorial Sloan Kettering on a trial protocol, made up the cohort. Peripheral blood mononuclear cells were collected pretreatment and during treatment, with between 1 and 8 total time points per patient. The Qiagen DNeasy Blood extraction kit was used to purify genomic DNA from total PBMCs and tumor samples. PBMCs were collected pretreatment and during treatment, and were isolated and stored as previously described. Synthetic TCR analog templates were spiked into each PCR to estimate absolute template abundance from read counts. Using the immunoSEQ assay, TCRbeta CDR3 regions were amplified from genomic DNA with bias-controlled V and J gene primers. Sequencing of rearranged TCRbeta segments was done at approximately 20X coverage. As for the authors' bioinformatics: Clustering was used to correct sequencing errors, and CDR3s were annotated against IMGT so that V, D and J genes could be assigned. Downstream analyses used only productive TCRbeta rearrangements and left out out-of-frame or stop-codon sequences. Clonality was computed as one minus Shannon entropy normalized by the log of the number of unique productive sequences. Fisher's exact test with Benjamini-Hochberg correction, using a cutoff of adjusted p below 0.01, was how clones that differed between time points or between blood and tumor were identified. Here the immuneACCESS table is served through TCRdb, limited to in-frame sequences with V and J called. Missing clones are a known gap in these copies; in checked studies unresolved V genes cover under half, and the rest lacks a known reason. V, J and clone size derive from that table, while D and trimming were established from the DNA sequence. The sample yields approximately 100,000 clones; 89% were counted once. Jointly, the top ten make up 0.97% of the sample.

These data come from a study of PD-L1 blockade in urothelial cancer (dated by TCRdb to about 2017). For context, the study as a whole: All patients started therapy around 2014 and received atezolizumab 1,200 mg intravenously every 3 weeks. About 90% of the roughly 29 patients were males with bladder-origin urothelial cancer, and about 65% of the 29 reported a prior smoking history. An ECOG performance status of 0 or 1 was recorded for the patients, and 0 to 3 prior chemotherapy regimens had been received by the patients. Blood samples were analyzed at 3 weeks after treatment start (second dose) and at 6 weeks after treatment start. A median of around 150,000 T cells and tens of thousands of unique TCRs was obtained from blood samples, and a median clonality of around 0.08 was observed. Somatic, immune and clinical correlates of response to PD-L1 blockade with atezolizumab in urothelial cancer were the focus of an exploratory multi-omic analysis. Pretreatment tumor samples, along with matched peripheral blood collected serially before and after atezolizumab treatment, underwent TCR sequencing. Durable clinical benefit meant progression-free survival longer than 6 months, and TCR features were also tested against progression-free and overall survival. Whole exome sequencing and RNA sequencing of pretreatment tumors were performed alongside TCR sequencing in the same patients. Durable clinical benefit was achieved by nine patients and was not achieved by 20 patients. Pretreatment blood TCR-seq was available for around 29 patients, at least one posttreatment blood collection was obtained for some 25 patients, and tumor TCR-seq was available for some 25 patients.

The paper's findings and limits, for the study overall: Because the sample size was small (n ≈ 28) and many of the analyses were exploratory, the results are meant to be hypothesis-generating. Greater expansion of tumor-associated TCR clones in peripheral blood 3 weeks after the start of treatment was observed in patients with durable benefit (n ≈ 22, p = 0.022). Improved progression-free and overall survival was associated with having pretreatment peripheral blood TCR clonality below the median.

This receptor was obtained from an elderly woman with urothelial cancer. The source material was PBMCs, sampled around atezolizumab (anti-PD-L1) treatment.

The CDR3 region reads CASSLTLSGHSQETQYF. The DNA sequence is given as TGCGCCAGCAGCTTGACCCTCTCCGGACATTCCCAAGAGACCCAGTACTTC. The chain is assembled from TRBV5-1 and TRBJ2-5; the D gene is perhaps TRBD1, from 5 matching bases. The V and J ends are trimmed by 1 base and 1 base, leaving 17 bases between them. The CDR3 covers 17 residues, taking in both the cysteine and the phenylalanine. CDR3 DNA only is kept here, 51 bases in frame from base 1. For CDR1 and CDR2, the germline V gene lists SGHRS and YFSETQ.